This T cell receptor (beta chain) was found in a study of blood T cell repertoires in COVID-19. The germline CDR1 and CDR2 sequences are SQVTM and ANQGSEA. CDR3 length: 12 residues. V lost 7 bases, J lost 4 bases, and 4 bases stayed unmatched. Generated by immunoSEQ multiplex PCR, the TCRdb table keeps only in-frame clones and is missing some. Of around 300,000 clones listed, 88% are singletons. The origin of this receptor is a woman in her sixties or seventies in a cohort exposed to, infected with or recovered from COVID-19 (not recorded which). The sample comprised PBMCs or T cells enriched from blood (not recorded which). The V gene is TRBV29-1, the J gene TRBJ1-2; TRBD1 matches 9 bases. CDR3 in DNA: TGCAGCGCCAGACAGGGGGTCTATGGCTACACCTTC. Its translation: CSARQGVYGYTF.